A single count supports the clone carrying this T cell receptor beta chain. Its antigen is still unknown. A second PCR of roughly 6 to 12 cycles used a sample-barcoded 5' primer and a J-beta primer mix. With 12 random nucleotides, a template-switch adaptor tagged each individual cDNA molecule. Each CDR3 protein gets one entry after TCRdb re-called the 5' RACE reads with MiXCR. The table records 1.5 million to 2 million distinct CDR3 sequences, roughly 27% of them present only once. At least 7 million PBMCs were isolated per sample. This sample stems from a study of blood T cells in healthy people across ages. Study results and limitations: Older individuals had lower TCR beta diversity per million T cells (the decline was roughly linear). Samples with more naive T cells showed higher observed beta diversity.

CDR1 is SGHAT, CDR2 FQNNGV, per germline. V gave up 1 base and J gave up 1 base; unmatched junction bases: 22. The CDR3 contains 23 residues. This clonotype originated in a woman under 40 in good health. The chain combines TRBV11-2 with TRBJ2-5, with TRBD1 identical over 12 bases. Sequenced input: blood. The CDR3 DNA sequence: TGTGCCAGCAGCTTAGGGGGAGCCGGGACAGGGGGCTATTGGCGGGCCCCCCAAGAGACCCAGTACTTC. Residues: CASSLGGAGTGGYWRAPQETQYF. The entire variable domain, with the rest obtained from reference TRBV11-2 and TRBJ2-5, is as follows: EAGVAQSPRYKIIEKRQSVAFWCNPISGHATLYWYQQILGQGPKLLIQFQNNGVVDDSQLPKDRFSAERLKGVDSTLKIQPAKLEDSAVYLCASSLGGAGTGGYWRAPQETQYFGPGTRLLVL.